Included here is one TCR beta chain sequence, with context. What it binds is not known. Amplified regions were TCR beta CDR3 sequences from RNA transcripts. Initially, a first-round RT-PCR of the TCR CDR3 employed the HTBI primer set. In TCRdb, the multiplex PCR reads were re-called with MiXCR into one record per CDR3 protein. The table shows 200,000 to 250,000 distinct CDR3 sequences, with roughly 15% occurring only once. This sample was included in a study of T cells in Graves' hyperthyroidism and ophthalmopathy. Regarding the study as a whole: Blood held most thyroid clonotypes expanded above 0.001 frequency. For ophthalmopathy, model prediction preceded onset by a median about 6 months.

This clonotype was sampled from a man aged 45-65 years with Graves' hyperthyroidism. The specimen sequenced was blood.

CDR3 sequence: CASSPISASGAYEQYF. Written as DNA, the CDR3 is TGCGCCAGCAGTCCCATTTCGGCTAGCGGGGCCTACGAGCAGTACTTC. The gene calls are TRBV5-1 and TRBJ2-7, with 9 bases aligning to TRBD2. The CDR3 runs 16 residues. J was trimmed by 2 bases and V by 5 bases; bases with no gene match: 11. Germline assignment: CDR1 SGHRS and CDR2 YFSETQ.